Sequencing of this TCR beta chain was carried out in a study of blood T cell repertoires in COVID-19. Across the study: In each case, the material was cDNA or gDNA derived from T cells, B-cell-depleted T cells, or PBMCs.

Here immunoSEQ multiplex PCR was the method, and the copy in TCRdb shows in-frame clones only, minus some. Of over 100,000 clones in the sample, around three quarters are singletons; the top ten hold roughly 4.7%. J gave up 0 bases and V 4 bases, and 12 bases lay outside the gene matches. The CDR3 covers 18 residues. The V gene's germline CDR1 is MNHEY and CDR2 SVGEGT. The sequenced material came from peripheral blood. The sequence was obtained from a human donor in a cohort sampled during active or convalescent COVID-19. The genes are TRBV6-2 or TRBV6-3 and TRBJ1-5; 7 bases fit TRBD1. CDR3 region: CASSFRGIGIYSNQPQHF. As DNA, the CDR3 is TGTGCCAGCAGTTTCAGGGGGATCGGAATTTATAGCAATCAGCCCCAGCATTTT.